One sample yielded the 27 T cell receptor beta chains listed below, sequenced in a study of control samples from healthy donors and cancer patients. Clones were sequenced by immunoSEQ multiplex PCR, and TCRdb holds only the in-frame ones, with some missing. Of about 150,000 clones listed, 85% to 95% are singletons. Sequenced sample: blood. These receptors were taken from a man aged 45 to 65 in good health.

This chain connects TRBV6-4 to TRBJ1-2; D unresolved. The germline CDR1 and CDR2 sequences are MRHNA and SNTAGT. Trimming took off 7 bases at V and 7 bases at J, with 19 bases between the two ends. This CDR3 region has 14 residues. CDR3 region: CASTVRGRVLGYTF. CDR3 bases: TGTGCCAGCACTGTGAGAGGGAGGGTGCTTGGCTACACCTTC.

The J gene is TRBJ2-3, the V gene TRBV5-4, with TRBD2 identical over 8 bases. There are 16 residues in the CDR3. V lost 4 bases to trimming and J lost 6 bases; unmatched junction nucleotides: 13. From germline, CDR1 is SGHNT and CDR2 YYREEE (reference sequence). CDR3 DNA sequence: TGTGCCAGCAGCCCCTCTGGCGGGAGGCCCCCGGATACGCAGTATTTT. Amino acid sequence: CASSPSGGRPPDTQYF.

The rearrangement uses TRBV19 and TRBJ1-5; D might be TRBD1 (6 bases). The CDR3 runs 15 residues. Per the germline V gene, CDR1 is LNHDA and CDR2 is SQIVND (reference sequence). V was shortened by 3 bases and J by 0 bases, with 9 bases between the two germline ends. As DNA, the CDR3 is TGTGCCAGTAGTATGGGGGGGGCTAGCAATCAGCCCCAGCATTTT. Encoded protein: CASSMGGASNQPQHF.

V usage is TRBV7-6 and J usage is TRBJ2-7, with 8 bases identical to TRBD2. Per the germline V gene, CDR1 is SGHVS and CDR2 is FNYEAQ. Germline trimming cut 3 bases from V and 0 bases from J; bases unmatched to any gene: 1. There are 14 residues in the CDR3. The CDR3 spells CASSLRGDSYEQYF. The CDR3, as DNA: TGTGCCAGCAGCTTGCGGGGGGACTCCTACGAGCAGTACTTC.

The chain's CDR3 is CASSEGTGGIYEQYF. For the CDR3, the DNA is TGTGCCAGCAGCGAGGGGACAGGGGGCATATACGAGCAGTACTTC. This chain links TRBV9 with TRBJ2-7; 12 nucleotides match TRBD1. The CDR3 loop spans 15 amino acids. Germline-derived CDR1 and CDR2 are SGDLS and YYNGEE. J was trimmed by 4 bases and V by 3 bases; bases with no gene match: 5.

The chain joins TRBV9 to TRBJ2-2; D remains unclear. V was shortened by 3 bases and J by 3 bases, with 15 bases between the two germline ends. Germline V gene data show CDR1 as SGDLS and CDR2 as YYNGEE. CDR3 length: 16 residues. CDR3 loop: CASSAFGPTDTGELFF. The CDR3 DNA reads TGTGCCAGCAGCGCCTTCGGCCCCACGGACACCGGGGAGCTGTTTTTT.

CDR3 sequence: CASSLRADRGHRELFF. CDR3 DNA: TGTGCCAGCAGTCTCAGAGCCGACAGGGGCCACCGGGAGCTGTTTTTT. J is TRBJ2-2 and V is TRBV7-2; TRBD1 matches at 8 bases. Germline values: CDR1 SGHTA, CDR2 FQGNSA. With 6 bases clipped from V and 9 bases from J, the junction kept 15 bases outside the gene matches. The CDR3 is 16 residues long.

This clone was recorded only once. The V call is TRBV3-1 (or the pseudogene TRBV3-2), the J call TRBJ2-2; weak D call: TRBD2 (6 bases). CDR3 length equals 14 residues. The ends were cut back, 8 bases at V and 4 bases at J, with 14 bases in the middle. CDR1 LGHDT and CDR2 YNNKEL come from the germline V gene (reference sequence). The DNA of the CDR3 is TGTGCCAGCGACTTGTCCGGGGGCACCGGGGAGCTGTTTTTT. Translated, it gives CASDLSGGTGELFF.

The chain employs TRBV3-1 (or the pseudogene TRBV3-2) and TRBJ2-7, with TRBD1 as a possible D gene (6 bases). Trimming stripped 2 bases from V and 4 bases from J, with 12 bases between. Germline lookup yields CDR1 LGHDT and CDR2 YNNKEL (reference sequence). There are 14 residues in the CDR3. CDR3 sequence: CASSQTTGRYEQYF. The CDR3 DNA reads TGTGCCAGCAGCCAAACGACAGGTCGTTACGAGCAGTACTTC.

This rearrangement joins TRBV5-4 to TRBJ1-1, with 7 bases identical to TRBD1. The V gene's germline CDR1 is SGHNT and CDR2 YYREEE (reference sequence). J lost 5 bases, V lost 5 bases, and 12 bases had no gene match. CDR3 length equals 15 residues. CDR3 nucleotides: TGTGCCAGCAGTCTTAACAGGGGATTAAGGACTGAAGCTTTCTTT. As protein: CASSLNRGLRTEAFF.

V and J are TRBV28 and TRBJ1-4; D unresolved. Trimming took off 5 bases at V and 5 bases at J, with 15 bases between the two ends. Germline V gene sequence: CDR1 MDHEN, CDR2 SYDVKM. This CDR3 contains 15 residues. The CDR3 protein is CASSPFSVRNEKLFF. The CDR3 DNA follows: TGTGCCAGCAGTCCCTTTAGTGTGAGGAATGAAAAACTGTTTTTT. The complete variable domain, with remaining parts taken from reference TRBV28 and TRBJ1-4, reads DVKVTQSSRYLVKRTGEKVFLECVQDMDHENMFWYRQDPGLGLRLIYFSYDVKMKEKGDIPEGYSVSREKKERFSLILESASTNQTSMYLCASSPFSVRNEKLFFGSGTQLSVL.

The chain couples TRBV4-1 to TRBJ2-7, with D maybe TRBD2 (5 bases). Germline V gene data show CDR1 as MGHRA and CDR2 as YSYEKL. The CDR3 has 15 amino acids. The V gene lost 5 bases and the J gene lost 2 bases, with 16 bases spanning the gap. CDR3 sequence (DNA): TGCGCCAGCAGCAACAGCCCCGGGGAAACCTACGAGCAGTACTTC. Protein sequence: CASSNSPGETYEQYF.

The chain joins TRBV9 to TRBJ2-7, with 10 bases identical to TRBD2. The CDR3 has 14 residues. Trimming removed 0 bases from V and 5 bases from J; junction bases left unmatched: 2. The germline gives CDR1 SGDLS, CDR2 YYNGEE. The CDR3 region is CASSVGLAGDEQYF. CDR3 nucleotides: TGTGCCAGCAGCGTAGGGCTAGCGGGAGACGAGCAGTACTTC.

The chain links TRBV10-3 to TRBJ2-5, with D tentatively TRBD2 (5 bases). Germline V gene sequence: CDR1 ENHRY, CDR2 SYGVKD. Between the trimmed V and J ends, which lost 4 bases and 4 bases, there was a span of 10 bases. CDR3 length equals 13 residues. CDR3 sequence: CAISATTVETQYF. The CDR3 nucleotides are TGTGCCATCAGTGCGACTACTGTAGAGACCCAGTACTTC.

The V call is TRBV5-5, the J call TRBJ2-2; no firm D call. Trimming took off 0 bases at V and 6 bases at J, with 15 bases between the two ends. Germline V lookup: CDR1 SGHKS, CDR2 YYEKEE (reference sequence). The CDR3 runs 16 residues. CDR3 in DNA: TGTGCCAGCAGCTTGGGACCGTTGGTTGTCGCCGGGGAGCTGTTTTTT. It yields the protein CASSLGPLVVAGELFF.

The CDR3 region is CAISPTGYEQYF. CDR3 coding DNA: TGTGCCATCAGCCCGACAGGGTACGAGCAGTACTTC. This chain joins TRBV10-3 and TRBJ2-7, with 7 bases aligning to TRBD1. V lost 6 bases, J lost 4 bases, and 3 bases stayed unmatched. The CDR3 is 12 amino acids. Germline CDR1 is ENHRY and CDR2 is SYGVKD.

This chain uses TRBV28 with TRBJ1-2; 12 bases fit TRBD1. The V and J ends lost 6 bases and 4 bases, in that order; junction bases with no gene match: 6. Germline-derived CDR1 and CDR2 are MDHEN and SYDVKM. The CDR3 consists of 15 residues. The CDR3 DNA is TGTGCCAGCAGCCTGCCGGGACAGGGGGCCTATGGCTACACCTTC. This sequence encodes CASSLPGQGAYGYTF.

The chain employs TRBV12-3 or TRBV12-4 and TRBJ2-7, with 10 bases matching TRBD2. After removal of 6 bases from V and 6 bases from J, the junction contained 5 bases not matched to a gene. The CDR3 is 13 amino acids. The CDR3 DNA reads as TGTGCCAGCAGCCTTCTAGCGGGAGTCGAGCAGTACTTC. Translation gives CASSLLAGVEQYF.

This sequence joins TRBV28 and TRBJ1-2, with TRBD1 matching over 7 bases. The germline V gene encodes CDR1 MDHEN and CDR2 SYDVKM. V trimming: 1 base; J trimming: 5 bases; junction bases outside the gene matches: 4. This CDR3 spans 14 amino acids. The CDR3 sequence: CASSLLHRGYGYTF. The CDR3 nucleotides are TGTGCCAGCAGTTTATTGCACAGGGGATATGGCTACACCTTC.

The chain links TRBV10-3 to TRBJ1-1; 7 bases match TRBD1. Germline CDR1 and CDR2: ENHRY and SYGVKD. The length of the CDR3 is 15 residues. The V segment lost 0 bases and the J segment 1 base; nucleotides outside the gene matches: 2. CDR3 nucleotides: TGTGCCATCAGTGAGTCATACAGGGGGAACACTGAAGCTTTCTTT. This translates into CAISESYRGNTEAFF.

This clone occurred a few times. The chain carries TRBV19 and TRBJ1-2; 8 nucleotides agree with TRBD1. This CDR3 is built from 14 residues. Germline CDR1 and CDR2: LNHDA and SQIVND (reference sequence). V was pared by 5 bases and J by 2 bases, with 4 bases of the junction left unmatched. DNA of the CDR3: TGTGCCAGTAGTTCAAGGACAGGGAACTATGGCTACACCTTC. Protein: CASSSRTGNYGYTF.

This chain links TRBV7-8 with TRBJ1-4, with D possibly matching TRBD1 (6 bases). The CDR3 has 15 residues. CDR1 is SGHVS and CDR2 is FQNEAQ in the germline V gene. V was pared by 5 bases and J by 2 bases, with 12 bases between. The CDR3 loop is CASSPEGGTNEKLFF. The CDR3 coding sequence is TGTGCCAGCAGCCCGGAGGGGGGCACTAATGAAAAACTGTTTTTT.

The chain recombines TRBV5-5 with TRBJ2-2, with 8 bases lining up with TRBD1. From germline, CDR1 is SGHKS and CDR2 YYEKEE (reference sequence). J lost 7 bases, V lost 3 bases, and 2 bases had no gene match. The CDR3 contains 13 residues. CDR3 loop: CASSWTGHGELFF. CDR3 nucleotides: TGTGCCAGCAGCTGGACAGGGCACGGGGAGCTGTTTTTT.

The V gene is TRBV29-1, the J gene TRBJ2-7; tentative D call: TRBD1 (5 bases). The CDR3 contains 12 residues. CDR1 is SQVTM, CDR2 ANQGSEA, per germline. The V and J ends lost 4 bases and 0 bases respectively, with 7 bases between them. As DNA, the CDR3 is TGCAGCGTTGGAAGGGGCTCCTACGAGCAGTACTTC. Encoded protein: CSVGRGSYEQYF.

The chain combines TRBV3-1 (or the pseudogene TRBV3-2) with TRBJ2-5, with 9 positions matching TRBD2. The germline CDR1 and CDR2 sequences are LGHDT and YNNKEL (reference sequence). The CDR3 is 13 amino acids. V shed 5 bases, J shed 9 bases, and the junction held 7 bases outside the gene matches. Here the CDR3 reads CASSWGLAEAQYF. The CDR3 DNA reads TGTGCCAGCAGCTGGGGACTAGCCGAGGCCCAGTACTTC.

The chain joins TRBV7-2 to TRBJ2-2; D not resolved. Looked up from germline, CDR1 is SGHTA and CDR2 is FQGNSA. V lost 0 bases and J lost 6, with 14 bases in between. CDR3 length equals 16 residues. The DNA of the CDR3 is TGTGCCAGCAGCTTAGCCTCGGTAGGAAGGGCCGGGGAGCTGTTTTTT. It translates to CASSLASVGRAGELFF.

This chain joins TRBV6-2 or TRBV6-3 and TRBJ2-5; no clear D. V lost 4 bases, J lost 2 bases, and 8 bases lay in between. In germline, CDR1 is MNHEY, CDR2 SVGEGT. CDR3 length: 13 residues. The DNA of the CDR3 is TGTGCCAGCAGTTCTAGAAATCAAGAGACCCAGTACTTC. Translation: CASSSRNQETQYF.